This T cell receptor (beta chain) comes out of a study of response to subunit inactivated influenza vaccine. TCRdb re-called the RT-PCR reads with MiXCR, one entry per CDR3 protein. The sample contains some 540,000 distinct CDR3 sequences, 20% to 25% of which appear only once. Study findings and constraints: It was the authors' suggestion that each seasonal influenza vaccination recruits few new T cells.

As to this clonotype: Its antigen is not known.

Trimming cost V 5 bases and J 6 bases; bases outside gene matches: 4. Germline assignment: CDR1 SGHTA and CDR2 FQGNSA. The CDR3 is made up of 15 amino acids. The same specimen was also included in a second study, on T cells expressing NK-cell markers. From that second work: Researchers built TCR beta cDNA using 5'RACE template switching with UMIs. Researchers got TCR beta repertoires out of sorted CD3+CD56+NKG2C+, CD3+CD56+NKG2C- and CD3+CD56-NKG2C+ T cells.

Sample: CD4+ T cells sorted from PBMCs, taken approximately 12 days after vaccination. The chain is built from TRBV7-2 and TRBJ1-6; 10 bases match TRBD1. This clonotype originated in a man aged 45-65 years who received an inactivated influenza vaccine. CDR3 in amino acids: CASSRQGAGNSPLHF. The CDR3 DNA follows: TGTGCCAGCAGCCGACAGGGGGCTGGTAATTCACCCCTCCACTTT.